This entry lists 28 T cell receptor beta chains sequenced from one sample in a study of regulatory T cells in long-lasting Graves disease. Combining iRepertoire HTBI primers with Arm-PCR of CDR3 regions, the authors built TCR beta libraries. TCRdb analysed the multiplex PCR reads with MiXCR anew, one entry per CDR3 protein. The sample carries about 380,000 distinct CDR3 sequences, about a sixth recorded once. Specified time point: newly diagnosed GD, antithyroid drugs for less than 3 months. There was RNA extracted from PBMCs, and the TCR library was made from it. The sample consisted of peripheral blood mononuclear cells (PBMCs), taken at new diagnosis, from a patient treated with antithyroid drugs. These receptors all stem from a female donor with Graves disease.

This clonotype was seen ten or more times. The chain recombines TRBV30 with TRBJ2-5, with a weak D call TRBD1 (5 bases). Germline assignment: CDR1 GTSNPN and CDR2 SVGIG (reference sequence). CDR3 length: 15 residues. V shed 5 bases and J shed 2 bases, with 18 bases lying between them. The CDR3 sequence is CAWATYQRGQETQYF. The CDR3 bases are TGTGCCTGGGCCACTTATCAAAGGGGACAAGAGACCCAGTACTTC.

This clonotype was counted only a few times. V is TRBV20-1 and J is TRBJ2-5, with 8 bases aligning to TRBD1. This CDR3 has 14 residues. The V gene's germline CDR1 is DFQATT and CDR2 SNEGSKA (reference sequence). Here the CDR3 reads CSAYGQGGQETQYF. CDR3 bases: TGCAGCGCGTACGGACAGGGTGGCCAAGAGACCCAGTACTTC.

This clonotype was found many times. The chain links TRBV20-1 to TRBJ1-3; D is possibly TRBD1 (5 bases). Germline V gene sequence: CDR1 DFQATT, CDR2 SNEGSKA (reference sequence). The length of the CDR3 is 14 residues. The ends were cut back, 0 bases at V and 0 bases at J, with 6 bases in the middle. The CDR3 is CSARERGSGNTIYF. In DNA, the CDR3 is TGCAGTGCTAGAGAGAGGGGCTCTGGAAACACCATATATTTT.

This clonotype came up a few times. The chain carries TRBV4-1 and TRBJ2-5; D not certain. The CDR3 covers 13 residues. Germline CDR1 and CDR2: MGHRA and YSYEKL. V lost 0 bases, J lost 5 bases, and 7 bases lay in between. This CDR3 is CASSQDFGETQYF. The CDR3 DNA follows: TGCGCCAGCAGCCAAGATTTTGGGGAGACCCAGTACTTC.

Ten or more counts support this clonotype. The rearrangement links TRBV2 to TRBJ2-7, with TRBD2 as a possible D gene (5 bases). The CDR3 sequence is 12 residues long. CDR1 is SNHLY, CDR2 FYNNEI, per germline. V was pared by 8 bases and J by 0 bases, with 8 bases between. The CDR3 loop is CASRRISYEQYF. The DNA for the CDR3 is TGTGCCAGCCGGAGGATCTCCTACGAGCAGTACTTC.

V usage is TRBV7-3 and J usage is TRBJ1-2, with 8 bases lining up with TRBD1. Germline CDR1 SGHTA, CDR2 FQGTGA. V dropped 5 bases and J dropped 5; count of bases not matched to a gene: 10. The CDR3 spans 15 residues. Here the CDR3 reads CASSRGQGEGYGYTF. In nucleotides, the CDR3 is TGTGCCAGCAGCCGAGGACAGGGAGAGGGATATGGCTACACCTTC.

The chain joins TRBV6-2 or TRBV6-3 to TRBJ2-7, with D perhaps assigned TRBD1 or TRBD2 (7 bases each). Germline-derived CDR1 and CDR2 are MNHEY and SVGEGT. Trimming stripped 2 bases from V and 1 base from J, with 18 bases between. This CDR3 contains 17 residues. The CDR3 region is CASSYPLAGGGSYEQYF. DNA for the CDR3: TGTGCCAGCAGTTACCCCTTGGCAGGGGGGGGGTCCTACGAGCAGTACTTC.

Many counts were recorded for this clonotype. The rearrangement joins TRBV2 to TRBJ2-7; possibly TRBD1 or TRBD2 for D (6 bases each). This CDR3 comprises 17 residues. V lost 5 bases and J lost 0, with 20 bases in between. Germline CDR1 is SNHLY and CDR2 is FYNNEI. CDR3 in DNA: TGTGCCAGCAGTCGAGCGAGGGGGGCGGTGAGCTCCTACGAGCAGTACTTC. Translation gives CASSRARGAVSSYEQYF.

This clonotype was seen a few times. The V and J genes are TRBV4-3 and TRBJ2-7; 10 bases match TRBD2. Per the germline V gene, CDR1 is LGHNA and CDR2 is YSLEER. V lost 1 base to trimming and J lost 3 bases; unmatched junction nucleotides: 6. CDR3 length: 16 residues. In DNA, the CDR3 is TGCGCCAGCAGCCAAGGGGGCGCTAGCGGGAGCTACGAGCAGTACTTC. Protein product: CASSQGGASGSYEQYF.

This clonotype was seen a few times. The chain has TRBV20-1 and TRBJ2-2; no firm D call. Germline lookup yields CDR1 DFQATT and CDR2 SNEGSKA (reference sequence). The CDR3 runs to 14 residues. V gave up 2 bases and J gave up 4 bases, with 11 bases separating them. CDR3 sequence reads: CSARWGEATGELFF. The CDR3 nucleotides read TGCAGTGCTAGATGGGGTGAGGCCACCGGGGAGCTGTTTTTT.

This clonotype was observed a few times. The chain carries TRBV3-1 and TRBJ2-3; D not resolved. Germline-derived CDR1 and CDR2 are LGHDT and YNNKEL (reference sequence). The CDR3 covers 15 residues. V lost 1 base, J lost 2 bases, and 10 bases lay in between. Here the CDR3 reads CASSQVTAPTDTQYF. CDR3 coding DNA: TGTGCCAGCAGCCAAGTGACGGCACCCACAGATACGCAGTATTTT.

This clonotype has at least ten counts. The V call is TRBV2, the J call TRBJ2-1; 14 positions agree with TRBD2. V shed 6 bases, J shed 7 bases, and the junction held 5 bases outside the gene matches. The CDR3 covers 15 residues. The germline gives CDR1 SNHLY, CDR2 FYNNEI. In DNA, the CDR3 is TGTGCCAGCAGGCGACTAGCGGGAGGGGGGAATGAGCAGTTCTTC. It is translated as CASRRLAGGGNEQFF.

This clonotype was recorded many times. This chain joins TRBV5-1 and TRBJ2-3, with D unclear. This CDR3 is built from 14 residues. Trimming removed 2 bases from V and 2 bases from J, with 9 bases in between. CDR1 and CDR2 from the germline V gene are SGHRS and YFSETQ. The CDR3 DNA reads as TGCGCCAGCAGCTTCTTCCCGCCCACAGATACGCAGTATTTT. Its translation: CASSFFPPTDTQYF.

This clonotype was counted many times. V gene TRBV10-3 combines with J gene TRBJ1-1; no firm D call. The V gene's germline CDR1 is ENHRY and CDR2 SYGVKD. The CDR3 is 14 amino acids. Between the trimmed V and J ends, which lost 3 bases and 1 base, there was a span of 9 bases. CDR3 nucleotide sequence: TGTGCCATCAGTGAACCCTATCAGAACACTGAAGCTTTCTTT. Translation gives CAISEPYQNTEAFF.

This clonotype was detected many times. The chain joins TRBV2 to TRBJ1-6; TRBD1 agrees at 7 bases. Trimming removed 8 bases from V and 8 bases from J; junction bases left unmatched: 3. The CDR3 length is 12 residues. Germline V gene lookup returns CDR1 SNHLY and CDR2 FYNNEI. In nucleotides, the CDR3 is TGTGCCAGCCGGGACAGAGATTCACCCCTCCACTTT. This gives the protein CASRDRDSPLHF.

This chain uses TRBV7-9 with TRBJ1-5; possible D gene TRBD1, 5 bases. This CDR3 is built from 15 residues. Germline CDR1 reads SEHNR; CDR2 reads FQNEAQ (reference sequence). V was cut by 6 bases and J by 0 bases, with 12 bases left in between. This CDR3 is CASRSLTDSNQPQHF. The CDR3 DNA sequence: TGTGCCAGCAGATCTTTGACAGATAGCAATCAGCCCCAGCATTTT.

The sample holds many counts of this clonotype. This sequence joins TRBV27 and TRBJ1-1, with D maybe TRBD1 (6 bases). The CDR3 is made up of 15 amino acids. The germline V gene encodes CDR1 MNHEY and CDR2 SMNVEV (reference sequence). The V end lost 4 bases, the J end lost 11 bases, and 23 bases lay between the germline ends. The CDR3 nucleotides are TGTGCCAGCAGTTCCTTGGCCCTGACAGGAGAGTCCGCTTTCTTT. Translated: CASSSLALTGESAFF.

There are many counts of this clonotype. V and J are TRBV7-2 and TRBJ2-1; 7 positions match TRBD2. CDR1 and CDR2 from the germline V gene are SGHTA and FQGNSA. The CDR3 extends over 11 amino acids. The V gene end was trimmed by 5 bases and the J gene end by 15 bases; junction bases not matched to a gene: 7. CDR3 sequence (DNA): TGTGCCAGCAGCCCCGGGACTACAATGTTCTTC. Its protein is CASSPGTTMFF.

This clonotype was found many times. This chain uses TRBV27 with TRBJ2-1; 7 nucleotides line up with TRBD2. After removal of 3 bases from V and 1 base from J, the junction contained 15 bases not matched to a gene. CDR1 and CDR2 from the germline V gene are MNHEY and SMNVEV (reference sequence). This CDR3 has 19 amino acids. The CDR3 protein is CASSFSLPGLPTSYNEQFF. The DNA for the CDR3 is TGTGCCAGCAGTTTTAGTTTGCCGGGACTACCCACATCCTACAATGAGCAGTTCTTC.

About this clonotype: This probably arose from a read error, given a far larger clone one base away. The V and J genes are TRBV11-2 and TRBJ2-5; D could derive from TRBD1 or TRBD2 (6 bases each). CDR1 SGHAT and CDR2 FQNNGV come from the germline V gene. This CDR3 is 16 amino acids long. V was shortened by 5 bases and J by 11 bases, with 27 bases between the two germline ends. CDR3 protein: CASSPGAGTLYNEQYF. CDR3 nucleotides: TGTGCCAGCAGCCCAGGGGCGGGGACCCTATACAATGAGCAGTACTTC. The full variable domain, with the rest looked up from reference TRBV11-2 and TRBJ2-5, is EAGVAQSPRYKIIEKRQSVAFWCNPISGHATLYWYQQILGQGPKLLIQFQNNGVVDDSQLPKDRFSAERLKGVDSTLKIQPAKLEDSAVYLCASSPGAGTLYNEQYFGPGTRLLVL.

This clonotype was seen repeatedly, ten times or more. The chain joins TRBV28 to TRBJ2-1, with TRBD2 matching over 8 bases. J gave up 0 bases and V 8 bases, and 6 bases lay outside the gene matches. This CDR3 has 15 residues. CDR1 is MDHEN, CDR2 SYDVKM, per germline. DNA for the CDR3: TGTGCCAGCGGAGTCGGGACTAGCTCCTACAATGAGCAGTTCTTC. Protein sequence: CASGVGTSSYNEQFF.

A few counts support this clonotype. The chain uses TRBV4-1 and TRBJ1-2; D is perhaps TRBD1 (5 bases). Germline assignment: CDR1 MGHRA and CDR2 YSYEKL. The CDR3 consists of 18 residues. Trimming shortened V by 1 base and J by 4 bases, and 22 bases separated the two germline ends. The DNA of the CDR3 is TGCGCCAGCAGCCAAGTCCCCCCGAATAGGGGCGTTATCTATGGCTACACCTTC. The encoded protein is CASSQVPPNRGVIYGYTF.

This clonotype was seen at least ten times. The chain recombines TRBV6-1 with TRBJ1-1, with D unresolved. Trimming removed 6 bases at V and 1 base at J, with 12 bases between. This CDR3 is 14 amino acids long. The germline CDR1 and CDR2 sequences are MNHNS and SASEGT. As DNA, the CDR3 is TGTGCCAGCAGCCCCCTCTCGCGGAACACTGAAGCTTTCTTT. Amino acids: CASSPLSRNTEAFF.

CDR3 sequence reads: CASSGEDRARPEAFF. CDR3 sequence (DNA): TGTGCCAGCAGCGGGGAGGACAGGGCACGGCCTGAAGCTTTCTTT. The chain recombines TRBV9 with TRBJ1-1; 8 bases are a match to TRBD1. The germline CDR1 and CDR2 sequences are SGDLS and YYNGEE. V shed 3 bases, J shed 6 bases, and the junction held 10 bases outside the gene matches. This CDR3 is built from 15 residues.

This clonotype was seen a few times. V usage is TRBV6-5 and J usage is TRBJ1-1; D is unresolved. Germline V gene sequence: CDR1 MNHEY, CDR2 SVGAGI. The germline V and J ends were trimmed by 0 bases and 3 bases, with 17 bases remaining between them. CDR3 size: 17 residues. CDR3 DNA sequence: TGTGCCAGCAGTTACTCCGGACCCGATTGGGGTGACACTGAAGCTTTCTTT. Amino acid sequence: CASSYSGPDWGDTEAFF.

J is TRBJ1-2 and V is TRBV5-1; D is undetermined. V shed 1 base and J shed 7 bases, with 11 bases lying between them. Germline values: CDR1 SGHRS, CDR2 YFSETQ. The length of the CDR3 is 13 residues. The CDR3, as DNA: TGCGCCAGCAGCTTGTTCGGGGAGAGTGGCTACACCTTC. This codes for CASSLFGESGYTF.

Note on this clonotype: It may be a read error: a sequence one base away is much more abundant. The chain joins TRBV20-1 to TRBJ1-2; no clear D. CDR1 and CDR2 from the germline V gene are DFQATT and SNEGSKA (reference sequence). Trimming took off 5 bases at V and 8 bases at J, with 21 bases between the two ends. The CDR3 covers 14 residues. CDR3 protein: CSAPVGERRTGYTF. Written as DNA, the CDR3 is TGCAGTGCTCCGGTAGGAGAGAGGAGGACGGGCTACACCTTC.

This clonotype was seen many times. The rearrangement uses TRBV12-3 or TRBV12-4 and TRBJ1-1; D is undetermined. Trimming pared 7 bases from V and 0 bases from J, leaving 18 bases between. The CDR3 runs to 16 residues. CDR3 sequence (DNA): TGTGCCAGCACCCAGGATCGCCACAGCCTGAACACTGAAGCTTTCTTT. This codes for CASTQDRHSLNTEAFF.